The T cell receptor (beta chain) described here comes from a study of shared clonotypes between healthy human individuals. On this clone: Its specificity is unknown.

Method: immunoSEQ multiplex PCR; TCRdb's copy keeps in-frame clones and lacks some. Among 1,100,000 or so clones listed, more than 75% were seen once. General study results and limits: Few donors restricted represented genetic and exposure-history diversity. Rarefaction exposed incomplete sorted-subset sequencing despite large depth.

Germline V gives CDR1 SGDLS, CDR2 YYNGEE. This CDR3 is built from 14 residues. Losses at the gene ends were 3 bases for V and 4 bases for J; bases not matched to a gene: 5. The chain links TRBV9 to TRBJ2-7; 9 positions agree with TRBD2. Specimen: memory CD4+ T cells from PBMCs. Subset in this sample: CD45RA-negative fraction. This clonotype originated in a man between 18 and 29 years old in good health. Some clones in this sample may be carry-over from other donors' samples. The CDR3 nucleotides are TGTGCCAGCAGCGCCCTAGCGGGAAGGTACGAGCAGTACTTC. It specifies CASSALAGRYEQYF.